This T cell receptor beta chain was identified in a study of shared clonotypes between healthy human individuals. The study's findings and limits: Sampling was confined to blood; repertoires within tissues likely differ. A reduction in generation probabilities was seen for non-shared clonotypes relative to those shared by all four donors. In several donors, approximately 5% of naive CD4 clonotypes appeared in common. Sequencing depth was a factor that was expected to affect clonotype sharing among donors.

Notes on this clone: What it binds is unknown.

Sequenced by immunoSEQ multiplex PCR; TCRdb stores in-frame clones only, minus some. The table lists 1,400,000 or so clones, approximately 98.5% of them singletons. This CDR3 is built from 16 residues. In germline, CDR1 is LNHNV, CDR2 YYDKDF (reference sequence). With V trimmed by 0 bases and J by 6 bases, 5 bases remained unmatched. The clonotype was recovered from a man aged 25 to 40 in good health. V usage is TRBV15 and J usage is TRBJ2-3; 11 bases align to TRBD2. The material sequenced was naive CD4+ T cells sorted from blood. Sample subset: CD45RA+ positively selected. CDR3 residues: CATSRETSGVWDTQYF. The CDR3 DNA follows: TGTGCCACCAGCAGAGAGACTAGCGGGGTTTGGGATACGCAGTATTTT.